What follows are 23 T cell receptor beta chains derived from one specimen sequenced in a study of T-cell memory formation after mild COVID-19. A single record per CDR3 protein comes from TCRdb applying MiXCR to the 5' RACE reads. Of 200,000 to 300,000 distinct CDR3 sequences in the sample, 15% to 19% are singletons; the top ten hold 2% to 2.5%. Sequencing was performed on PBMCs or a T cell subset sorted from them (not recorded which). These receptors came from an adult woman who had mild COVID-19 (a few samples of this study predate the infection). Cell type and time point are not known.

This clonotype occurred a few times. The chain links TRBV5-1 to TRBJ1-1; D not resolved. V was pared by 0 bases and J by 8 bases, with 11 bases between. This CDR3 is 13 amino acids long. Germline CDR1 and CDR2: SGHRS and YFSETQ. The CDR3 bases are TGCGCCAGCAGCTTGGAGGGTCGTAGGGAAGCTTTCTTT. Protein sequence: CASSLEGRREAFF.

This clonotype was counted many times. J is TRBJ2-5 and V is TRBV7-3; 7 positions match TRBD2. V lost 5 bases, J lost 6 bases, and 6 bases stayed unmatched. This CDR3 comprises 13 residues. The germline V gene encodes CDR1 SGHTA and CDR2 FQGTGA. The CDR3: CASSRGVGQTQYF. CDR3 DNA: TGTGCCAGCAGCCGGGGGGTAGGACAGACCCAGTACTTC.

This sequence joins TRBV7-9 and TRBJ2-2; D unclear. The CDR3 length is 14 residues. V dropped 1 base and J dropped 5 bases, with 8 bases sitting between them. The germline CDR1 and CDR2 sequences are SEHNR and FQNEAQ (reference sequence). The CDR3 bases are TGTGCCAGCAGCTTAGAGTCGCGGACCGGGGAGCTGTTTTTT. Translated, it gives CASSLESRTGELFF. The complete variable domain, with remaining parts taken from reference TRBV7-9 and TRBJ2-2, reads DTGVSQNPRHKITKRGQNVTFRCDPISEHNRLYWYRQTLGQGPEFLTYFQNEAQLEKSRLLSDRFSAERPKGSFSTLEIQRTEQGDSAMYLCASSLESRTGELFFGEGSRLTVL.

This clonotype was detected only a few times. In DNA, the CDR3 is TGTGCCAGCAGTGGACCCTTCGGACTAGCGGGGGAGGGCATTCAGTACTTC. It codes for CASSGPFGLAGEGIQYF. V is TRBV25-1 and J is TRBJ2-4, with 13 positions matching TRBD2. Germline lookup yields CDR1 MGHDK and CDR2 SYGVNS. V was pared by 4 bases and J by 9 bases, with 12 bases of the junction left unmatched. This CDR3 has 17 amino acids.

The chain couples TRBV20-1 to TRBJ2-3; TRBD2 might be the D (5 bases). The CDR3 covers 14 residues. Trimming took 2 bases from V and 0 from J, leaving 9 bases between them. In germline, CDR1 is DFQATT, CDR2 SNEGSKA (reference sequence). CDR3 protein: CSARPGLSTDTQYF. The CDR3 nucleotides are TGCAGTGCTAGACCCGGACTTAGCACAGATACGCAGTATTTT.

The chain carries TRBV29-1 and TRBJ2-3; TRBD1 matches at 8 bases. In germline, CDR1 is SQVTM, CDR2 ANQGSEA. V dropped 3 bases and J dropped 7; count of bases not matched to a gene: 6. CDR3 length: 13 amino acids. The CDR3 loop reads CSVETGTGNTQYF. CDR3 bases: TGCAGCGTTGAGACGGGGACAGGAAATACGCAGTATTTT.

This clonotype was picked up many times. The chain couples TRBV7-2 to TRBJ2-5, with 7 bases that match TRBD1. V lost 0 bases, J lost 5 bases, and 3 bases stayed unmatched. Germline V gene lookup returns CDR1 SGHTA and CDR2 FQGNSA. CDR3 size: 14 residues. CDR3 sequence reads: CASSLAGRGETQYF. The CDR3 DNA reads as TGTGCCAGCAGCTTAGCTGGCAGGGGGGAGACCCAGTACTTC.

This clonotype was observed a handful of times. V gene TRBV6-5 combines with J gene TRBJ1-2; D call uncertain. V was trimmed by 7 bases and J by 1 base, leaving 7 bases between them. This CDR3 contains 12 residues. Germline V CDR1 and CDR2: MNHEY, SVGAGI. CDR3 residues: CASTNNNYGYTF. The CDR3 bases are TGTGCCAGCACTAACAATAACTATGGCTACACCTTC.

The genes are TRBV29-1 and TRBJ2-1, with 8 nucleotides matching TRBD2. Germline values: CDR1 SQVTM, CDR2 ANQGSEA. The CDR3 is 14 residues long. V trimming: 3 bases; J trimming: 3 bases; junction bases outside the gene matches: 4. The CDR3 loop reads CSVDTSGLYNEQFF. The CDR3 region has the DNA TGCAGCGTTGATACTAGCGGCCTCTACAATGAGCAGTTCTTC.

This clonotype turned up a few times. The chain carries TRBV18 and TRBJ2-3; a possible D gene is TRBD1 (6 bases). The CDR3 is 15 amino acids. The V gene lost 2 bases and the J gene lost 3 bases, with 12 bases spanning the gap. The germline CDR1 and CDR2 sequences are KGHSH and LQKENI. CDR3 protein: CASSPETGRTDTQYF. CDR3 DNA sequence: TGTGCCAGCTCACCAGAAACAGGGAGAACAGATACGCAGTATTTT.

The chain uses TRBV20-1 and TRBJ1-1, with 7 bases matching TRBD1. Trimming took 4 bases from V and 6 from J; bases not matched to a gene: 8. This CDR3 has 13 amino acids. Germline lookup yields CDR1 DFQATT and CDR2 SNEGSKA (reference sequence). The CDR3 region has the DNA TGCAGTGCTATCACAGGGGCGAGGGCTGAAGCTTTCTTT. It yields the protein CSAITGARAEAFF.

This clonotype was detected only a few times. The chain recombines TRBV12-3 or TRBV12-4 with TRBJ2-1, with 10 bases that match TRBD2. V was pared by 6 bases and J by 1 base, with 6 bases of the junction left unmatched. This CDR3 region has 16 residues. CDR3 protein: CASRPSAGGSYNEQFF. The CDR3 coding sequence is TGTGCCAGCAGGCCTTCAGCGGGAGGGTCCTACAATGAGCAGTTCTTC.

J is TRBJ1-3 and V is TRBV6-5; possibly TRBD1 for D (5 bases). Per germline, CDR1 MNHEY and CDR2 SVGAGI. V was pared by 0 bases and J by 0 bases, with 18 bases between. This CDR3 spans 19 amino acids. The CDR3 loop reads CASSYSAIGTASSGNTIYF. In DNA, the CDR3 is TGTGCCAGCAGTTACTCTGCCATCGGGACGGCAAGCTCTGGAAACACCATATATTTT.

This clonotype was observed a few times. J is TRBJ2-5 and V is TRBV7-3; no firm D call. This CDR3 has 13 amino acids. Trimming pared 5 bases from V and 5 bases from J, leaving 12 bases between. The germline V gene encodes CDR1 SGHTA and CDR2 FQGTGA. The CDR3 region is CASSRDLKETQYF. DNA for the CDR3: TGTGCCAGCAGCCGTGATTTGAAGGAGACCCAGTACTTC. Using reference TRBV7-3 and TRBJ2-5 for the parts outside the CDR3, the full variable domain is GAGVSQTPSNKVTEKGKYVELRCDPISGHTALYWYRQSLGQGPEFLIYFQGTGAADDSGLPNDRFFAVRPEGSVSTLKIQRTERGDSAVYLCASSRDLKETQYFGPGTRLLVL.

This clonotype was detected a few times. The J gene is TRBJ1-2, the V gene TRBV2; 9 bases match TRBD1. V shed 6 bases, J shed 3 bases, and the junction held 8 bases outside the gene matches. The V gene's germline CDR1 is SNHLY and CDR2 FYNNEI. The CDR3 runs to 15 residues. This CDR3 reads CASRPRGTGHYGYTF. The CDR3 bases are TGTGCCAGCAGACCACGGGGGACAGGGCACTATGGCTACACCTTC.

This clonotype was seen a handful of times. The V gene is TRBV20-1, the J gene TRBJ2-5, with a tentative D call TRBD1 (6 bases). Looked up from germline, CDR1 is DFQATT and CDR2 is SNEGSKA (reference sequence). With 8 bases removed from V and 1 base from J, the gap between germline ends came to 11 bases. The CDR3 is made up of 12 amino acids. CDR3 amino acids: CSPGVSQETQYF. CDR3 in DNA: TGCAGTCCAGGGGTTTCCCAAGAGACCCAGTACTTC.

The chain links TRBV5-1 to TRBJ2-2; 7 nucleotides align to TRBD1. The CDR3 runs to 14 residues. Germline loops: CDR1 SGHRS, CDR2 YFSETQ. The V gene end was trimmed by 5 bases and the J gene end by 3 bases; junction bases not matched to a gene: 4. DNA for the CDR3: TGCGCCAGCAGTTGGCAGGGGGACACCGGGGAGCTGTTTTTT. Residues: CASSWQGDTGELFF.

The table lists this clonotype with a few counts. V gene TRBV11-2 combines with J gene TRBJ2-3; possibly TRBD2 for D (5 bases). V was clipped by 3 bases and J by 3 bases, with 16 bases between them. The germline gives CDR1 SGHAT, CDR2 FQNNGV. The CDR3 is made up of 16 amino acids. As DNA, the CDR3 is TGTGCCAGCAGCTTCGGTTGGAGGACTGGGACAGATACGCAGTATTTT. The encoded protein is CASSFGWRTGTDTQYF.

This clonotype has just a few counts. The chain combines TRBV6-5 with TRBJ2-7; possibly TRBD2 for D (6 bases). Germline CDR1 and CDR2: MNHEY and SVGAGI. The CDR3 loop spans 18 amino acids. V lost 0 bases, J lost 1 base, and 19 bases lay in between. The CDR3 sequence: CASSYSFVGGAHSYEQYF. The CDR3 nucleotides read TGTGCCAGCAGTTACTCGTTCGTCGGCGGGGCCCATTCCTACGAGCAGTACTTC.

The chain employs TRBV12-3 or TRBV12-4 and TRBJ2-6, with D hard to call. Trimming left V 6 bases short and J 4 bases short, with 10 bases between. The CDR3 covers 14 residues. CDR3 sequence reads: CASSLARGANVLTF. The CDR3, as DNA: TGTGCCAGCAGCCTCGCTAGGGGGGCCAACGTCCTGACTTTC.

The CDR3 bases are TGTGCCAGCAGCCAAGCCGGGACAGGGGGTGACAATGAGCAGTTCTTC. As protein: CASSQAGTGGDNEQFF. V is TRBV7-9 and J is TRBJ2-1, with 11 bases that match TRBD1. The V and J ends lost 5 bases and 5 bases, in that order; junction bases with no gene match: 8. The CDR3 consists of 16 residues. Germline values: CDR1 SEHNR, CDR2 FQNEAQ (reference sequence). The full variable domain, with the rest looked up from reference TRBV7-9 and TRBJ2-1, is DTGVSQNPRHKITKRGQNVTFRCDPISEHNRLYWYRQTLGQGPEFLTYFQNEAQLEKSRLLSDRFSAERPKGSFSTLEIQRTEQGDSAMYLCASSQAGTGGDNEQFFGPGTRLTVL.

Many counts were recorded for this clonotype. This sequence joins TRBV5-4 and TRBJ2-7; 9 bases line up with TRBD1. Germline-derived CDR1 and CDR2 are SGHNT and YYREEE (reference sequence). With 2 bases clipped from V and 2 bases from J, the junction kept 5 bases outside the gene matches. This CDR3 has 15 residues. CDR3 in DNA: TGTGCCAGCAGCTTTGGGGACAGGGAGGCCTACGAGCAGTACTTC. Amino acid sequence: CASSFGDREAYEQYF.

This clonotype was detected a few times. The chain recombines TRBV4-2 with TRBJ2-1; no firm D call. The CDR3 is 14 amino acids. Germline V gene lookup returns CDR1 LGHNA and CDR2 YNFKEQ. The ends were cut back, 4 bases at V and 5 bases at J, with 12 bases in the middle. As DNA, the CDR3 is TGTGCCAGCAGCCCTTATGGAGCTAACAATGAGCAGTTCTTC. Its translation is CASSPYGANNEQFF.